This T cell receptor (beta chain) was profiled in a study of T cell responses to AZD1222 COVID-19 vaccine. Study-level results: It was only a handful of AZD1222 recipients who were seropositive at baseline. Clonal diversity was possibly underestimated, and the donors were mostly white British, with more females.

Second-dose groups at about 4 or about 12 weeks were pooled. A note on this clone: The antigen is unknown.

Germline V gene data show CDR1 as LGHDT and CDR2 as YNNKEL (reference sequence). Germline trimming cut 2 bases from V and 7 bases from J; bases unmatched to any gene: 6. The CDR3 length is 15 residues. Assay: immunoSEQ multiplex PCR; the TCRdb copy retains only in-frame clones and omits some. The profile covers about 120,000 clones, with approximately 90% appearing a single time and less than 8.5% taken by the ten largest. The source of this sequence is an adult who received the AZD1222 COVID-19 vaccine. The chain employs TRBV3-1 (or the pseudogene TRBV3-2) and TRBJ2-1; 9 bases fit TRBD2. The material was peripheral blood, obtained 28 days after the second AZD1222 dose. Written as DNA, the CDR3 is TGTGCCAGCAGCCAACCGGGACTAGCTGGGAATGAGCAGTTCTTC. Protein: CASSQPGLAGNEQFF.